This T cell receptor (beta chain) was documented in a study of T cells in Graves' hyperthyroidism and ophthalmopathy. Study-level results: Ophthalmopathy could be told apart from stable hyperthyroidism with a 13 V-J model. Among clonotypes expanded in thyroid above 0.001, most were also found in blood.

The CDR3 runs to 15 residues. V shed 3 bases and J 4 bases; nucleotides not matched to a gene: 5. Amplification targeted TCR beta CDR3 regions from RNA transcripts. Primed by the HTBI set, a first-round RT-PCR was run on the TCR CDR3. TCRdb called the multiplex PCR reads again in MiXCR, with one record for every CDR3 protein. The sample has fewer than 750,000 distinct CDR3 sequences; about 43% are singletons. Concerning this clonotype: The target antigen is unknown.

Absence of ophthalmopathy progression within 18 months defined stable Graves' hyperthyroidism. Patients with uncontrolled infections, other autoimmune diseases, pregnancy or lactation were excluded. The sample taken for sequencing was peripheral blood or thyroid tissue (not recorded which). The chain joins TRBV12-3 or TRBV12-4 to TRBJ2-3; TRBD2 agrees at 9 bases. The clonotype comes from a woman aged 18-30 years with Graves' hyperthyroidism. The CDR3 protein is CASSFRGRAADTQYF. The DNA of the CDR3 is TGTGCCAGCAGTTTTCGCGGGAGGGCCGCAGATACGCAGTATTTT.